The clone carrying this T cell receptor beta chain turned up a few times. This sample was taken from a study of early T cells in non-severe SARS-CoV-2 infection. Whole-study context: Bulk RNA isolated from unsorted whole blood underwent sequencing; chains were not paired.

Unique molecular identifiers were affixed to single, distinct cDNA molecules. One entry per CDR3 protein, called by TCRdb with MiXCR from the 5' RACE reads. The sample contains 43,000 or so distinct CDR3 sequences, nearly 7.5% of which appear only once. The TCR was taken from an adult who was a healthcare worker with PCR-confirmed SARS-CoV-2 infection or an uninfected control (not recorded which). Sequenced sample: whole blood.

CDR3 protein: CASSQTGDQPQHF. The CDR3 nucleotides are TGTGCCAGCTCCCAGACGGGGGATCAGCCCCAGCATTTT. This chain links TRBV18 with TRBJ1-5; D is perhaps TRBD1 (5 bases). This CDR3 region has 13 residues. Trimming took 6 bases from V and 5 from J, leaving 11 bases between them. CDR1 KGHSH and CDR2 LQKENI come from the germline V gene.